This is a list of T cell receptor beta chains from one sample in a study of shared clonotypes between healthy human individuals. Produced via immunoSEQ multiplex PCR; TCRdb's table is partial and in-frame only. The data hold fewer than 3 million clones, with 80% to 95% observed a single time. Sequenced: naive CD4+ T cells from PBMCs. Every receptor here comes from a man aged 18 to 30 in good health. Some clones in this sample may be carry-over from other donors' samples. The CDR3 runs from the conserved cysteine through the conserved F or W. D genes are given only for firm matches. Clone size appears in some rows only: once, few, many, or a class for an expanded clone.

v_call: TRBV28
j_call: TRBJ2-4
d_call: .
clone_size: .
cdr3_aa: CASSLGIPNIQYF
cdr3_nt: TGTGCCAGCAGTCTGGGAATCCCGAACATTCAGTACTTC

v_call: TRBV10-3
j_call: TRBJ2-3
d_call: TRBD2
clone_size: .
cdr3_aa: CAISVSGADTQYF
cdr3_nt: TGTGCCATCAGTGTAAGCGGGGCAGATACGCAGTATTTT

v_call: TRBV12-5
j_call: TRBJ2-1
d_call: TRBD2
clone_size: .
cdr3_aa: CASGLSPRGGGNEQFF
cdr3_nt: TGTGCTAGTGGTTTGAGCCCGCGGGGGGGAGGCAATGAGCAGTTCTTC

v_call: TRBV18
j_call: TRBJ2-7
d_call: TRBD1
clone_size: .
cdr3_aa: CASSPGRGFNYEQYF
cdr3_nt: TGTGCCAGCTCACCGGGCAGGGGGTTCAACTACGAGCAGTACTTC

v_call: TRBV15
j_call: TRBJ2-2
d_call: TRBD1
clone_size: .
cdr3_aa: CATSRKGAGTGELFF
cdr3_nt: TGTGCCACCAGCAGAAAGGGGGCGGGCACCGGGGAGCTGTTTTTT

v_call: TRBV4-3
j_call: TRBJ2-7
d_call: TRBD2
clone_size: .
cdr3_aa: CASSPEYRASGRAGEQYF
cdr3_nt: TGCGCCAGCAGCCCAGAATACCGGGCTAGCGGGAGGGCCGGGGAGCAGTACTTC

v_call: TRBV5-1
j_call: TRBJ1-1
d_call: .
clone_size: few
cdr3_aa: CASSSSTGPTEAFF
cdr3_nt: TGCGCCAGCAGCAGCTCAACAGGGCCCACTGAAGCTTTCTTT

v_call: TRBV5-1
j_call: TRBJ1-2
d_call: TRBD1
clone_size: .
cdr3_aa: CASSLEGASYGYTF
cdr3_nt: TGCGCCAGCAGCTTGGAGGGGGCGAGCTATGGCTACACCTTC

v_call: TRBV28
j_call: TRBJ1-2
d_call: .
clone_size: once
cdr3_aa: CASTETDRYGYTF
cdr3_nt: TGTGCCAGCACCGAAACTGACCGGTATGGCTACACCTTC

v_call: TRBV28
j_call: TRBJ2-5
d_call: .
clone_size: .
cdr3_aa: CASSVQGQTQYF
cdr3_nt: TGTGCCAGCAGTGTCCAGGGTCAGACCCAGTACTTC

v_call: TRBV4-1
j_call: TRBJ2-4
d_call: .
clone_size: once
cdr3_aa: CASSLPGQGKNIQYF
cdr3_nt: TGCGCCAGCAGCCTACCCGGGCAGGGAAAAAACATTCAGTACTTC

v_call: TRBV6-5
j_call: TRBJ2-1
d_call: .
clone_size: .
cdr3_aa: CASSYSGTRGGNEQFF
cdr3_nt: TGTGCCAGCAGTTATTCGGGGACGAGAGGAGGCAATGAGCAGTTCTTC

v_call: TRBV11-2
j_call: TRBJ2-1
d_call: .
clone_size: .
cdr3_aa: CASSHYNYNEQFF
cdr3_nt: TGTGCCAGCAGCCACTATAACTACAATGAGCAGTTCTTC

v_call: TRBV11-2
j_call: TRBJ2-2
d_call: TRBD2
clone_size: .
cdr3_aa: CASSRGGTNTGELFF
cdr3_nt: TGTGCCAGCAGCCGGGGAGGGACGAACACCGGGGAGCTGTTTTTT

v_call: TRBV2
j_call: TRBJ2-5
d_call: .
clone_size: .
cdr3_aa: CASSLTEQETQYF
cdr3_nt: TGTGCCAGCAGTCTGACAGAGCAAGAGACCCAGTACTTC

v_call: TRBV19
j_call: TRBJ2-7
d_call: TRBD2
clone_size: many
cdr3_aa: CASSGGLAEYYEQYF
cdr3_nt: TGTGCCAGTAGTGGCGGACTAGCAGAGTACTACGAGCAGTACTTC

v_call: TRBV28
j_call: TRBJ1-4
d_call: .
clone_size: .
cdr3_aa: CASSRGGANEKLFF
cdr3_nt: TGTGCCAGCAGCCGCGGTGGGGCTAATGAAAAACTGTTTTTT

v_call: TRBV5-4
j_call: TRBJ2-7
d_call: .
clone_size: once
cdr3_aa: CASSLSPAEQYF
cdr3_nt: TGTGCCAGCAGCCTTTCGCCAGCCGAGCAGTACTTC

v_call: TRBV5-4
j_call: TRBJ2-7
d_call: .
clone_size: .
cdr3_aa: CASSSLRGSTYEQYF
cdr3_nt: TGTGCCAGCAGCAGCCTCAGGGGTAGCACCTACGAGCAGTACTTC

v_call: TRBV29-1
j_call: TRBJ2-3
d_call: .
clone_size: few
cdr3_aa: CSVGRGRGDTQYF
cdr3_nt: TGCAGCGTCGGAAGGGGAAGGGGAGATACGCAGTATTTT

v_call: TRBV11-2
j_call: TRBJ2-1
d_call: .
clone_size: .
cdr3_aa: CASSLDQSRNEQFF
cdr3_nt: TGTGCCAGCAGCTTAGACCAGAGCCGGAATGAGCAGTTCTTC

v_call: TRBV7-9
j_call: TRBJ2-1
d_call: TRBD2
clone_size: .
cdr3_aa: CASSIGTSGRPAYNEQFF
cdr3_nt: TGTGCCAGCAGCATCGGGACTAGCGGGAGGCCTGCCTACAATGAGCAGTTCTTC

v_call: TRBV9
j_call: TRBJ2-7
d_call: .
clone_size: .
cdr3_aa: CASSVGGFAYEQYF
cdr3_nt: TGTGCCAGCAGCGTAGGCGGGTTTGCCTACGAGCAGTACTTC

v_call: TRBV16
j_call: TRBJ1-1
d_call: .
clone_size: .
cdr3_aa: CASSQFQGLNTEAFF
cdr3_nt: TGTGCCAGCAGCCAATTTCAGGGGTTGAACACTGAAGCTTTCTTT

v_call: TRBV7-2
j_call: TRBJ2-7
d_call: .
clone_size: .
cdr3_aa: CASSLVRTAYEQYF
cdr3_nt: TGTGCCAGCAGCTTAGTCCGGACAGCCTACGAGCAGTACTTC

v_call: TRBV28
j_call: TRBJ2-7
d_call: .
clone_size: .
cdr3_aa: CASSSLYEQYF
cdr3_nt: TGTGCCAGCAGTTCGTTATACGAGCAGTACTTC

v_call: TRBV5-8
j_call: TRBJ2-5
d_call: .
clone_size: .
cdr3_aa: CASSLLQVQETQYF
cdr3_nt: TGTGCCAGCAGCTTGTTACAGGTCCAAGAGACCCAGTACTTC

v_call: TRBV30
j_call: TRBJ1-3
d_call: TRBD1
clone_size: .
cdr3_aa: CACQPGTGAGNTIYF
cdr3_nt: TGTGCCTGCCAGCCCGGGACAGGGGCTGGAAACACCATATATTTT

v_call: TRBV7-9
j_call: TRBJ2-2
d_call: .
clone_size: .
cdr3_aa: CASSSRAGTGTGELFF
cdr3_nt: TGTGCCAGCAGCTCGAGAGCGGGGACAGGAACCGGGGAGCTGTTTTTT

v_call: TRBV28
j_call: TRBJ2-3
d_call: TRBD2
clone_size: many
cdr3_aa: CASSFPPGSGGADTQYF
cdr3_nt: TGTGCCAGCAGTTTCCCACCTGGGAGCGGGGGGGCAGATACGCAGTATTTT

v_call: TRBV7-3
j_call: TRBJ2-7
d_call: .
clone_size: .
cdr3_aa: CASSEGGEEQYF
cdr3_nt: TGTGCCAGCAGCGAGGGGGGAGAAGAGCAGTACTTC

v_call: TRBV5-1
j_call: TRBJ1-2
d_call: TRBD1
clone_size: .
cdr3_aa: CASSGSGQGGGYTF
cdr3_nt: TGCGCCAGCAGCGGATCGGGACAGGGAGGAGGCTACACCTTC

v_call: TRBV9
j_call: TRBJ1-5
d_call: TRBD1
clone_size: .
cdr3_aa: CASSPDGGQNNQPQHF
cdr3_nt: TGTGCCAGCAGCCCGGACGGGGGACAGAACAATCAGCCCCAGCATTTT

v_call: TRBV4-1
j_call: TRBJ1-5
d_call: .
clone_size: .
cdr3_aa: CASSPLAAASNQPQHF
cdr3_nt: TGCGCCAGCAGCCCCCTAGCGGCGGCTAGCAATCAGCCCCAGCATTTT

v_call: TRBV4-3
j_call: TRBJ2-1
d_call: .
clone_size: .
cdr3_aa: CASSQRGESFSYNEQFF
cdr3_nt: TGCGCCAGCAGCCAGAGGGGCGAGTCCTTCTCCTACAATGAGCAGTTCTTC

v_call: TRBV6-4
j_call: TRBJ2-1
d_call: TRBD1
clone_size: .
cdr3_aa: CASSERTGVGDEQFF
cdr3_nt: TGTGCCAGCAGTGAACGGACAGGGGTTGGCGATGAGCAGTTCTTC

v_call: TRBV20-1
j_call: TRBJ1-2
d_call: .
clone_size: once
cdr3_aa: CSTMRGYGYTF
cdr3_nt: TGCAGTACCATGAGGGGATATGGCTACACCTTC

v_call: TRBV7-9
j_call: TRBJ1-2
d_call: TRBD1
clone_size: .
cdr3_aa: CASSATPRTGSGYTF
cdr3_nt: TGTGCCAGCAGCGCAACCCCCCGGACAGGGTCTGGCTACACCTTC

v_call: TRBV28
j_call: TRBJ2-5
d_call: TRBD1
clone_size: .
cdr3_aa: CASSPVGQGQETQYF
cdr3_nt: TGTGCCAGCAGTCCCGTCGGACAGGGGCAAGAGACCCAGTACTTC

v_call: TRBV5-1
j_call: TRBJ2-7
d_call: TRBD2
clone_size: .
cdr3_aa: CASSVGLAGGYEQYF
cdr3_nt: TGCGCCAGCAGCGTGGGACTAGCGGGAGGCTACGAGCAGTACTTC

v_call: TRBV25-1
j_call: TRBJ2-5
d_call: .
clone_size: .
cdr3_aa: CASRGAGRETQYF
cdr3_nt: TGTGCCAGCCGAGGGGCGGGGCGGGAGACCCAGTACTTC

v_call: TRBV7-8
j_call: TRBJ2-5
d_call: .
clone_size: .
cdr3_aa: CASSSRQAGTQYF
cdr3_nt: TGTGCCAGCAGCTCCCGACAGGCCGGGACCCAGTACTTC

v_call: TRBV5-1
j_call: TRBJ1-5
d_call: .
clone_size: .
cdr3_aa: CASSLAGRSPQHF
cdr3_nt: TGCGCCAGCAGCTTGGCCGGGAGGTCGCCCCAGCATTTT

v_call: TRBV7-9
j_call: TRBJ1-5
d_call: TRBD1
clone_size: .
cdr3_aa: CASSQTGGNQPQHF
cdr3_nt: TGTGCCAGCAGCCAAACAGGGGGCAATCAGCCCCAGCATTTT

v_call: TRBV4-3
j_call: TRBJ2-1
d_call: .
clone_size: .
cdr3_aa: CASSQDLPHHEQFF
cdr3_nt: TGCGCCAGCAGCCAAGATCTGCCTCACCATGAGCAGTTCTTC

v_call: TRBV9
j_call: TRBJ2-5
d_call: .
clone_size: .
cdr3_aa: CASSVAQGIQETQYF
cdr3_nt: TGTGCCAGCAGCGTAGCCCAGGGGATACAAGAGACCCAGTACTTC

v_call: TRBV7-9
j_call: TRBJ2-7
d_call: .
clone_size: .
cdr3_aa: CASSLEGLLAYEQYF
cdr3_nt: TGTGCCAGCAGCTTAGAGGGACTGCTTGCCTACGAGCAGTACTTC

v_call: TRBV11-2
j_call: TRBJ2-1
d_call: TRBD2
clone_size: .
cdr3_aa: CASSLDRVSGSRDGNEQFF
cdr3_nt: TGTGCCAGCAGCTTAGATCGGGTTAGCGGGAGTAGGGATGGGAATGAGCAGTTCTTC

v_call: TRBV6-6
j_call: TRBJ1-2
d_call: .
clone_size: .
cdr3_aa: CASTDFSVPGYTF
cdr3_nt: TGTGCCAGCACTGATTTCTCAGTTCCGGGCTACACCTTC

v_call: TRBV28
j_call: TRBJ1-5
d_call: .
clone_size: .
cdr3_aa: CASTRASFNQPQHF
cdr3_nt: TGTGCCAGCACTCGGGCTTCCTTCAATCAGCCCCAGCATTTT

v_call: TRBV30
j_call: TRBJ1-1
d_call: .
clone_size: few
cdr3_aa: CAWSGGVGGSDTEAFF
cdr3_nt: TGTGCCTGGAGTGGAGGGGTTGGGGGATCGGACACTGAAGCTTTCTTT

v_call: TRBV5-1
j_call: TRBJ2-1
d_call: .
clone_size: .
cdr3_aa: CASSLGLHNEQFF
cdr3_nt: TGCGCCAGCAGCTTGGGACTACACAATGAGCAGTTCTTC

v_call: TRBV6-1
j_call: TRBJ1-1
d_call: .
clone_size: .
cdr3_aa: CASSEALLGGHRGLGGGRSF
cdr3_nt: TGTGCCAGCAGTGAAGCGCTTCTTGGGGGTCATCGCGGATTGGGAGGGGGTCGTTCCTTT

v_call: TRBV7-3
j_call: TRBJ2-4
d_call: TRBD2
clone_size: .
cdr3_aa: CASSLTPSGSGFQYF
cdr3_nt: TGTGCCAGCAGCTTAACGCCCAGCGGGAGTGGTTTTCAGTACTTC

v_call: TRBV5-1
j_call: TRBJ2-7
d_call: TRBD2
clone_size: once
cdr3_aa: CASSSRTSGNYEQYF
cdr3_nt: TGCGCCAGCAGCTCCCGGACTAGCGGAAACTACGAGCAGTACTTC

v_call: TRBV18
j_call: TRBJ2-5
d_call: TRBD1
clone_size: .
cdr3_aa: CASGQDQETQYF
cdr3_nt: TGTGCCAGTGGACAGGACCAAGAGACCCAGTACTTC

v_call: TRBV12-5
j_call: TRBJ2-2
d_call: .
clone_size: .
cdr3_aa: CASGLVRPLGGGELFF
cdr3_nt: TGTGCTAGTGGTTTGGTACGACCCTTGGGGGGCGGGGAGCTGTTTTTT